The text below deals with one T cell receptor beta chain. This CDR3 has 15 amino acids. Germline V gene data show CDR1 as MNHEY and CDR2 as SMNVEV (reference sequence). V lost 3 bases and J lost 2, with 12 bases in between. Study processing details: Reference gene primer amplification gave estimated nucleated cell counts. TCRdb's table, derived via immunoSEQ multiplex PCR, lists solely in-frame clones and lacks some. The DNA gave D and trimming, while V, J and clone size come from that table. Among 250,000 to 300,000 clones listed, approximately 91% were seen once. The record originates from a study of blood T cell repertoires in COVID-19.

Sequenced input: PBMCs or T cells enriched from blood (not recorded which). The V call is TRBV27, the J call TRBJ2-3; the D gene is possibly TRBD2 (5 bases). This TCR was recovered from a woman between 40 and 50 years old who had recovered from COVID-19. CDR3 loop: CASSFRGSNTDTQYF. In DNA form, the CDR3 reads TGTGCCAGCAGTTTCCGCGGGTCAAACACAGATACGCAGTATTTT.